The 3 T cell receptor beta chains in this list originate from one sample, sequenced in a study of OX40 agonist ivuxolimab in advanced cancers. The data were produced by immunoSEQ multiplex PCR, yet TCRdb's version contains in-frame clones alone and is incomplete. The sample contains tens of thousands of clones, about nine tenths of which appear only once. Sequencing was performed on CD4+ or CD8+ T cells sorted from blood, taken in a trial of the OX40 agonist ivuxolimab. Receptor source: an adult with an advanced solid tumor such as melanoma, head and neck, liver or kidney cancer.

The J gene is TRBJ1-3, the V gene TRBV30, with 7 bases matching TRBD1. Germline V CDR1 and CDR2: GTSNPN, SVGIG (reference sequence). V dropped 2 bases and J dropped 7; count of bases not matched to a gene: 5. There are 13 residues in the CDR3. The DNA of the CDR3 is TGTGCCTGGAGTACCGACAGGGTTAACACCATATATTTT. Translated, it gives CAWSTDRVNTIYF.

The J gene is TRBJ2-6, the V gene TRBV20-1, with D maybe TRBD2 (7 bases). V was pared by 6 bases and J by 13 bases, with 13 bases between. The CDR3 contains 11 residues. CDR1 and CDR2 (germline): DFQATT, SNEGSKA (reference sequence). The CDR3 here is CSALQGGVLTF. The CDR3 DNA reads as TGCAGTGCCTTACAGGGAGGGGTCCTGACTTTC.

CDR3 loop: CASSYSAGSSGYTF. The CDR3 nucleotides are TGTGCCAGCAGTTACTCAGCCGGGTCGTCAGGCTACACCTTC. The chain uses TRBV6-5 and TRBJ1-2, with D hard to call. V lost 0 bases and J 8 bases, leaving 13 bases between the germline ends. Germline V gives CDR1 MNHEY, CDR2 SVGAGI. The CDR3 runs 14 residues.